Reported below is one T cell receptor beta chain. Its antigen is not known. The sample belongs to a study of T cells in localized non-small cell lung cancer. General study findings and limits: The highest T cell clonality was in uninvolved adjacent lung, above tumor. Sequencing was limited to one tumor region, leaving the possibility of heterogeneity open. Researchers found a median around 59 of the top 100 tumor clones in adjacent lung.

Germline CDR1 reads KGHSH; CDR2 reads LQKENI. There are 13 residues in the CDR3. V was shortened by 3 bases and J by 6 bases, with 12 bases between the two germline ends. Sequenced by immunoSEQ multiplex PCR; TCRdb stores in-frame clones only, minus some. The sample lists approximately 4,000 clones; around a quarter were seen once. The specimen comprised lung tumor tissue, sampled before any cancer treatment. This sequence originates from a woman aged 35 to 70 with stage I lung adenocarcinoma. This chain connects TRBV18 to TRBJ2-7, with a possible D match to TRBD1 (5 bases). CDR3 DNA: TGTGCCAGCTCACCTCTCAGGGAAGGCGAGCAGTACTTC. This sequence encodes CASSPLREGEQYF.